This TCR beta chain appears in the sequencing data of a study of T cells after yellow fever vaccination. The CDR3 has 12 residues. Trimming took off 6 bases at V and 8 bases at J, with 13 bases between the two ends. The germline V gene has CDR1 MNHEY and CDR2 SVGAGI. Synthesis of TCR cDNA relied on 5'RACE template switching, which attached a universal primer site and UMIs. In TCRdb, the 5' RACE reads were re-called with MiXCR into one record per CDR3 protein. The sample carries a few hundred thousand distinct CDR3 sequences, around 5.3% recorded once. Only a few counts were recorded for this clonotype.

This chain connects TRBV6-5 to TRBJ1-2; D gene uncertain. The sample in question was CD4+ T cells sorted from PBMCs, obtained on the day of the yellow fever booster vaccination. This receptor was identified in a man aged 18 to 30 who received the YFV17D yellow fever vaccine. The CDR3 here is CASSPRHRGYTF. The CDR3, as DNA: TGTGCCAGCAGCCCTAGACATCGCGGCTACACCTTC.